The entry below gives a single TCR beta chain sequence along with its context. The sample comes from a study of blood T cell repertoires in COVID-19. As for the study in general: Italy, Spain and the United States were the sources of the convalescent and acute COVID-19 samples. From T cells, B-cell-depleted T cells, or PBMCs came the material, which was cDNA or gDNA.

Patients at the Seattle site were enrolled during active infection and followed longitudinally. V was trimmed by 1 base and J by 6 bases, leaving 12 bases between them. Germline V CDR1 and CDR2: KGHSH, LQKENI. CDR3 length equals 15 residues. Per the study methods: The assay estimated nucleated cells by amplifying reference gene primers. Data came from immunoSEQ multiplex PCR; TCRdb stores just in-frame clones and leaves some out. V and J calls and clone size are given by that table; D and trimming were obtained from the DNA. The data hold some 90,000 clones, with 70% to 90% observed a single time. This chain connects TRBV18 to TRBJ1-4; D unresolved. Sample: peripheral blood. The sequence came from a woman in her fifties or sixties with COVID-19, enrolled during active disease. CDR3 coding DNA: TGTGCCAGCTCACCACGTCGGGGAGGAGATGAAAAACTGTTTTTT. Translation gives CASSPRRGGDEKLFF.